One sample yielded the 29 T cell receptor beta chains listed below, sequenced in a study of shared clonotypes between healthy human individuals. TCRdb's copy holds only in-frame clones and misses some; the assay was immunoSEQ multiplex PCR. The sample consists of about 1.1 million clones, around 82% of them appearing once. The sequencing input was memory CD4+ T cells from PBMCs. This sample's subset: CD45RA-negative fraction. The receptors originated from a man between 18 and 35 years old in good health. Some clones in this sample may be carry-over from other donors' samples.

This clone was seen more than once but under ten times. The chain recombines TRBV19 with TRBJ2-7; TRBD1 aligns across 11 bases. Looked up from germline, CDR1 is LNHDA and CDR2 is SQIVND (reference sequence). The CDR3 sequence is 16 residues long. V was pared by 5 bases and J by 1 base, with 7 bases of the junction left unmatched. Written as DNA, the CDR3 is TGTGCCAGTAGTGTCACCGGGACAGGGGGTTCCTACGAGCAGTACTTC. Protein product: CASSVTGTGGSYEQYF.

The chain couples TRBV9 to TRBJ2-7; TRBD1 is a possible D gene (5 bases). Germline V CDR1 and CDR2: SGDLS, YYNGEE. The CDR3 is 15 amino acids. V lost 0 bases and J lost 4, with 14 bases in between. The CDR3 is CASSVGQGGGYEQYF. The CDR3 DNA reads TGTGCCAGCAGCGTAGGGCAGGGTGGCGGTTACGAGCAGTACTTC.

This clone appeared a few times. The CDR3 nucleotides read TGTGCCTGGAGTGGGGGGACCTATGGCTACACCTTC. Translation gives CAWSGGTYGYTF. The chain has TRBV30 and TRBJ1-2; a weak D match, TRBD1 (5 bases). The V gene lost 1 base and the J gene lost 4 bases, with 7 bases spanning the gap. This CDR3 spans 12 amino acids. CDR1 and CDR2 (germline): GTSNPN, SVGIG (reference sequence).

This chain links TRBV15 with TRBJ2-7; D unclear. CDR3 length: 13 amino acids. Deletions cut 6 bases from V and 1 base from J, with 10 bases between. Germline V gene lookup returns CDR1 LNHNV and CDR2 YYDKDF (reference sequence). The CDR3 here is CATRGSDSYEQYF. The CDR3 DNA sequence: TGTGCCACCAGAGGTTCGGATTCCTACGAGCAGTACTTC.

As regards this clone: This sample also contains other DNA sequences that code for the same CDR3. The chain has TRBV5-1 and TRBJ2-3; D uncertain. CDR1 is SGHRS, CDR2 YFSETQ, per germline. Deletions cut 0 bases from V and 2 bases from J, with 4 bases between. The CDR3 runs 13 residues. This chain's CDR3 is CASSLGPTDTQYF. DNA of the CDR3: TGCGCCAGCAGCTTGGGACCCACAGATACGCAGTATTTT. The whole variable domain, remainder taken from reference TRBV5-1 and TRBJ2-3, is KAGVTQTPRYLIKTRGQQVTLSCSPISGHRSVSWYQQTPGQGLQFLFEYFSETQRNKGNFPGRFSGRQFSNSRSEMNVSTLELGDSALYLCASSLGPTDTQYFGPGTRLTVL.

For this clone: At one of its ends the junction is not consistent with the germline gene, which may arise from a read error. The gene calls are TRBV27 and TRBJ1-4; 12 bases line up with TRBD1. Germline CDR1 and CDR2: MNHEY and SMNVEV (reference sequence). The CDR3 contains 14 residues. The chain's CDR3 is CASSRDRGREKLFF. DNA of the CDR3: TGTGCCAGCAGTAGGGACAGGGGGCGTGAAAAACTGTTCTTT.

The genes are TRBV2 and TRBJ2-3; 7 bases map to TRBD1. The CDR3 is made up of 14 amino acids. Germline trimming cut 4 bases from V and 0 bases from J; bases unmatched to any gene: 1. Germline V gives CDR1 SNHLY, CDR2 FYNNEI. The DNA of the CDR3 is TGTGCCAGCAGTGGACAGGGCAGCACAGATACGCAGTATTTT. The encoded protein is CASSGQGSTDTQYF.

With respect to this clone: At one of its ends the junction is not consistent with the germline gene, which may arise from a read error. The chain uses TRBV29-1 and TRBJ2-3; 12 bases match TRBD2. CDR1 SQVTM and CDR2 ANQGSEA come from the germline V gene. This CDR3 contains 15 residues. The CDR3 loop reads CSAERLAGGTDTQYF. CDR3 in DNA: TGCAGCGCTGAAAGACTAGCGGGGGGCACAGATACGCAGTATTTT.

The chain carries TRBV11-2 and TRBJ2-1, with D perhaps matching TRBD2 (5 bases). Trimming took off 0 bases at V and 4 bases at J, with 7 bases between the two ends. The CDR3 has 14 amino acids. The germline V gene has CDR1 SGHAT and CDR2 FQNNGV. DNA of the CDR3: TGTGCCAGCAGCTTAGAGGGGAGATACAATGAGCAGTTCTTC. Its translation: CASSLEGRYNEQFF. The full variable domain, in which reference TRBV11-2 and TRBJ2-1 provide the parts outside the CDR3, is EAGVAQSPRYKIIEKRQSVAFWCNPISGHATLYWYQQILGQGPKLLIQFQNNGVVDDSQLPKDRFSAERLKGVDSTLKIQPAKLEDSAVYLCASSLEGRYNEQFFGPGTRLTVL.

The table lists this clone with a count of one. With a much larger clone just one base away, this may be a read error. This chain connects TRBV4-1 to TRBJ1-3; no clear D gene. CDR1 is MGHRA, CDR2 YSYEKL, per germline. This CDR3 is 17 amino acids long. The CDR3 DNA is TGCGCCAGCAGCCAGGCCCCCCCCGGCAACTCTGGAAACACCACATATTTT. This gives the protein CASSQAPPGNSGNTTYF.

The gene calls are TRBV4-1 and TRBJ2-5; 7 bases fit TRBD2. CDR1 and CDR2 (germline): MGHRA, YSYEKL. The CDR3 is 17 amino acids. The V and J ends lost 1 base and 2 bases, in that order; junction bases with no gene match: 10. CDR3 in amino acids: CASSQAGVGGVQETQYF. The CDR3 DNA reads TGCGCCAGCAGCCAAGCGGGTGTTGGGGGGGTACAAGAGACCCAGTACTTC.

The V and J genes are TRBV7-2 and TRBJ2-2; 7 nucleotides match TRBD1. Germline V gene lookup returns CDR1 SGHTA and CDR2 FQGNSA. This CDR3 is 14 amino acids long. Losses at the gene ends were 7 bases for V and 4 bases for J; bases not matched to a gene: 6. The CDR3: CASKTGAGTGELFF. CDR3 coding DNA: TGTGCCAGCAAAACAGGGGCGGGCACCGGGGAGCTGTTTTTT.

The V call is TRBV30, the J call TRBJ1-5; a weak D match, TRBD1 (5 bases). The CDR3 covers 15 residues. V dropped 3 bases and J dropped 2 bases, with 14 bases sitting between them. Germline CDR1 is GTSNPN and CDR2 is SVGIG (reference sequence). The CDR3 is CAWRAPGGGNQPQHF. The CDR3 nucleotides read TGTGCCTGGAGGGCCCCCGGGGGGGGCAATCAGCCCCAGCATTTT.

V is TRBV30 and J is TRBJ2-1, with D possibly being TRBD1 or TRBD2 (7 bases each). This CDR3 is 16 amino acids long. Trimming pared 4 bases from V and 4 bases from J, leaving 20 bases between. CDR1 and CDR2 from the germline V gene are GTSNPN and SVGIG (reference sequence). Here the CDR3 reads CAWNPRRGREYNEQFF. The CDR3 DNA follows: TGTGCCTGGAACCCCCGGAGGGGGCGGGAGTACAATGAGCAGTTCTTC.

To note about this clone: The germline gene is not matched at one end of the junction; a read error may be the cause. V is TRBV12-5 and J is TRBJ2-1; 11 bases map to TRBD2. Germline CDR1 and CDR2: LGHNT and FRNRAP. The CDR3 runs 13 residues. This chain's CDR3 is CASAGLAGNGQFF. The CDR3 DNA is TGTGCTAGTGCCGGACTAGCGGGCAATGGGCAGTTCTTC. The whole variable domain, remainder taken from reference TRBV12-5 and TRBJ2-1, is DARVTQTPRHKVTEMGQEVTMRCQPILGHNTVFWYRQTMMQGLELLAYFRNRAPLDDSGMPKDRFSAEMPDATLATLKIQPSEPRDSAVYFCASAGLAGNGQFFGPGTRLTVL.

The chain carries TRBV28 and TRBJ1-4, with 10 bases aligning to TRBD1. Germline lookup yields CDR1 MDHEN and CDR2 SYDVKM. V shed 3 bases and J 6 bases; nucleotides not matched to a gene: 7. This CDR3 comprises 16 residues. Written as DNA, the CDR3 is TGTGCCAGCAGTTTTCGTACCGGGACAGGGGATGAAAAACTGTTTTTT. Encoded protein: CASSFRTGTGDEKLFF.

This clone was seen only once. Other DNA sequences in this sample translate to the same CDR3. The chain carries TRBV6-5 and TRBJ2-7; TRBD1 matches 8 bases. Germline values: CDR1 MNHEY, CDR2 SVGAGI. The CDR3 has 14 residues. Trimming took 6 bases from V and 4 from J; bases not matched to a gene: 8. In nucleotides, the CDR3 is TGTGCCAGCAGCTCCAGACAGGGGAGGTACGAGCAGTACTTC. It specifies CASSSRQGRYEQYF.

The V gene is TRBV28, the J gene TRBJ1-3; TRBD1 matches at 9 bases. Trimming at V came to 10 bases and at J to 8 bases, leaving 12 bases not matched to a gene. The CDR3 totals 14 residues. Germline CDR1 and CDR2: MDHEN and SYDVKM. CDR3 region: CATRGTGSSDTIYF. CDR3 in DNA: TGTGCCACCCGGGGGACAGGGTCCTCGGACACCATATATTTT.

The sample holds a few counts of this clone. Different DNA sequences within this sample yield the same CDR3. V is TRBV20-1 and J is TRBJ2-1, with no clear D. Deletions cut 5 bases from V and 3 bases from J, with 5 bases between. CDR1 and CDR2 from the germline V gene are DFQATT and SNEGSKA (reference sequence). This CDR3 has 11 residues. The CDR3 DNA sequence: TGCAGTGCTTCGAACTACAATGAGCAGTTCTTC. Its protein product is CSASNYNEQFF.

This sequence joins TRBV11-2 and TRBJ2-7; 7 nucleotides align to TRBD2. CDR3 length: 19 residues. Germline values: CDR1 SGHAT, CDR2 FQNNGV. V was pared by 0 bases and J by 5 bases, with 19 bases of the junction left unmatched. CDR3 amino acids: CASSLEGSASGRWVNEQYF. The CDR3 region has the DNA TGTGCCAGCAGCTTAGAAGGGTCTGCTAGCGGCCGATGGGTTAACGAGCAGTACTTC.

This clone was counted many times. Within the sample, other DNA sequences also encode this same CDR3. The V call is TRBV7-3, the J call TRBJ2-6; D gene ambiguous. CDR3 length: 15 amino acids. Trimming shortened V by 5 bases and J by 0 bases, and 8 bases separated the two germline ends. Germline V gene data show CDR1 as SGHTA and CDR2 as FQGTGA. The CDR3 reads CASSLVGSGANVLTF. In DNA, the CDR3 is TGTGCCAGCAGCCTGGTTGGCTCTGGGGCCAACGTCCTGACTTTC.

As regards this clone: Relative to the germline gene, one junction end is altered; a read error may explain this. This chain uses TRBV7-2 with TRBJ2-7, with a possible D match to TRBD2 (6 bases). Germline CDR1 SGHTA, CDR2 FQGNSA. This CDR3 contains 13 residues. CDR3 amino acids: CAGSPRWGDEQYF. The CDR3 DNA reads as TGTGCCGGCAGCCCGCGGTGGGGGGACGAGCAGTACTTC.

The V gene is TRBV5-1, the J gene TRBJ2-2, with D maybe TRBD2 (6 bases). Trimming took 5 bases from V and 5 from J, leaving 13 bases between them. Germline-derived CDR1 and CDR2 are SGHRS and YFSETQ. The CDR3 loop spans 14 amino acids. CDR3 sequence (DNA): TGCGCCAGCAGACTAGCTTCGGGAACCGGGGAGCTGTTTTTT. This encodes CASRLASGTGELFF.

In this sample, this clone turned up once. The rearrangement links TRBV2 to TRBJ2-5, with 7 bases lining up with TRBD1. Germline-derived CDR1 and CDR2 are SNHLY and FYNNEI. This CDR3 has 14 residues. The V gene end was trimmed by 9 bases and the J gene end by 5 bases; junction bases not matched to a gene: 12. The CDR3 here is CARHTGDTVETQYF. The CDR3 nucleotides are TGTGCCAGACATACAGGGGATACTGTGGAGACCCAGTACTTC.

This chain joins TRBV19 and TRBJ1-5, with 8 bases that match TRBD1. CDR1 is LNHDA and CDR2 is SQIVND in the germline V gene (reference sequence). This CDR3 has 15 amino acids. V shed 6 bases, J shed 6 bases, and the junction held 10 bases outside the gene matches. This CDR3 is CASRLGQANRQPQHF. As DNA, the CDR3 is TGTGCCAGTAGGCTGGGACAGGCGAATCGTCAGCCCCAGCATTTT.

The V call is TRBV6-5, the J call TRBJ1-1; D not resolved. The CDR3 length is 14 residues. V was shortened by 7 bases and J by 1 base, with 13 bases between the two germline ends. Germline CDR1 and CDR2: MNHEY and SVGAGI. In DNA, the CDR3 is TGTGCCAGCACGGCGGTACAACCGAACACTGAAGCTTTCTTT. This encodes CASTAVQPNTEAFF.

This chain joins TRBV10-1 and TRBJ2-1; tentatively, D is TRBD2 (6 bases). This CDR3 region has 15 residues. In germline, CDR1 is WNHNN, CDR2 SYGVQD (reference sequence). The V and J ends lost 9 bases and 3 bases respectively, with 18 bases between them. In DNA form, the CDR3 reads TGCGCCAGTTCAAAGGGCCTCGGGGGCTACAATGAGCAGTTCTTC. Protein product: CASSKGLGGYNEQFF.

The rearrangement joins TRBV6-6 to TRBJ2-7; TRBD2 agrees at 10 bases. CDR1 MNHNY and CDR2 SVGAGI come from the germline V gene (reference sequence). The CDR3 extends over 14 amino acids. With 6 bases clipped from V and 3 bases from J, the junction kept 5 bases outside the gene matches. The CDR3 reads CASSLAGEYYEQYF. CDR3 DNA sequence: TGTGCCAGCAGCCTAGCGGGAGAATACTACGAGCAGTACTTC.

This chain connects TRBV29-1 to TRBJ2-3; 11 bases agree with TRBD2. With 4 bases clipped from V and 6 bases from J, the junction kept 6 bases outside the gene matches. The CDR3 is 14 residues long. Germline V lookup: CDR1 SQVTM, CDR2 ANQGSEA. The CDR3 DNA reads TGCAGCGTTGGACTAGCGGGAACGTTGGATACGCAGTATTTT. Translated: CSVGLAGTLDTQYF.